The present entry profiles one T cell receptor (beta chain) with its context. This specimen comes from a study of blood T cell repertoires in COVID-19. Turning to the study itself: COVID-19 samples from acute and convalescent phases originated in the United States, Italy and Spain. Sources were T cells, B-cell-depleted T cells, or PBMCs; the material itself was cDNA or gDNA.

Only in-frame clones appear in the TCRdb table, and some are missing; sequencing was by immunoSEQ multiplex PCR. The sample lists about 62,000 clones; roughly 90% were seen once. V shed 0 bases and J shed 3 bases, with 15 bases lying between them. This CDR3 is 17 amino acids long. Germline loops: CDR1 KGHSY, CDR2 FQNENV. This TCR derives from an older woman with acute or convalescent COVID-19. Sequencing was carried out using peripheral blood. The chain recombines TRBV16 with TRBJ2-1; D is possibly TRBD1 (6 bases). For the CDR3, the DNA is TGTGCCAGCAGCCAATCCCATGGCTCGGACAGCTACAATGAGCAGTTCTTC. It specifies CASSQSHGSDSYNEQFF.